What follows is one T cell receptor (beta chain) and its context. Its matching antigen is unknown. CDR3 length: 15 residues. V dropped 3 bases and J dropped 7; count of bases not matched to a gene: 7. In germline, CDR1 is SNHLY, CDR2 FYNNEI. The data are from a study of cytomegalovirus exposure and HLA in healthy donors. Clones were read by immunoSEQ multiplex PCR, and TCRdb kept only the in-frame ones, dropping some. This sample has about 150,000 clones, with around 84% found just once. Study-wide findings and caveats: Confirmation was obtained in vitro that a few CMV-associated chains are specific for CMV antigens.

Input material: PBMCs. V is TRBV2 and J is TRBJ1-2; 11 nucleotides line up with TRBD1. This TCR was sampled from a human donor in good health. CDR3 DNA sequence: TGTGCCAGCAGTGACCTGCCAGGACAGGGGGCTGGCTACACCTTC. Translating it yields CASSDLPGQGAGYTF. The whole variable domain, filled in from reference TRBV2 and TRBJ1-2, reads EPEVTQTPSHQVTQMGQEVILRCVPISNHLYFYWYRQILGQKVEFLVSFYNNEISEKSEIFDDQFSVERPDGSNFTLKIRSTKLEDSAMYFCASSDLPGQGAGYTFGSGTRLTVV.